This T cell receptor (beta chain) appears in the sequencing data of a study of graft-versus-host responses after intestinal transplantation. Overall study context: Each recipient received a multivisceral, liver-intestinal, or isolated intestinal graft. Every one of the recipients received anti-thymocyte globulin induction and afterwards took tacrolimus and steroids for about 3 years.

This clone was detected only once. This table comes from immunoSEQ multiplex PCR, and its TCRdb copy is limited to in-frame clones, with some not included. The sample has 35,000 to 50,000 clones; over 85% are singletons. V gave up 0 bases and J gave up 8 bases, with 11 bases separating them. In germline, CDR1 is SGDLS, CDR2 YYNGEE. CDR3 length: 14 amino acids. Sequencing used PBMCs, obtained approximately 340 days after intestinal transplant. The V and J genes are TRBV9 and TRBJ2-2, with D uncertain. This sequence was found in a human patient who received an intestinal transplant, so some T cells may come from the graft donor. CDR3 coding DNA: TGTGCCAGCAGCGTAGATTCTAGAAGGGGGGAGCTGTTTTTT. It yields the protein CASSVDSRRGELFF.